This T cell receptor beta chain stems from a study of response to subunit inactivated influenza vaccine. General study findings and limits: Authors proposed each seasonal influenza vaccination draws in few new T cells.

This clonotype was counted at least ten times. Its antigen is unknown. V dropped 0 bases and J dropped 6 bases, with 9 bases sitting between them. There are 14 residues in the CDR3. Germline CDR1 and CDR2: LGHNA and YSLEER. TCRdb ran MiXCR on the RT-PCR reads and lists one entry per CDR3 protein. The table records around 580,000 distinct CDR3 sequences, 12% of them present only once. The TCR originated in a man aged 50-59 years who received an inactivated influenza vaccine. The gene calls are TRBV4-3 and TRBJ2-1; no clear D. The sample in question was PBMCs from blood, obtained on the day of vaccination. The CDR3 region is CASSQERWGNEQFF. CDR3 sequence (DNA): TGCGCCAGCAGCCAAGAAAGGTGGGGCAATGAGCAGTTCTTC.